This T cell receptor beta chain was identified in a study of graft-versus-host responses after intestinal transplantation. Study details: Recipients received multivisceral, liver-intestinal, or isolated intestinal transplants. Anti-thymocyte globulin induction was given to all recipients, followed by tacrolimus and steroids for three to four years. General study findings and limits: The highest levels of circulating GvH clones went along with early declines in HvG clones after transplant. Marrow from the recipient contained GvH clones, some of which had appeared first in ileum or blood.

Germline V gives CDR1 ENHRY, CDR2 SYGVKD. The CDR3 is 13 residues long. Clones were read by immunoSEQ multiplex PCR, and TCRdb kept only the in-frame ones, dropping some. This table holds 100,000 or so clones, roughly nine tenths found once. This clone was found once. The antigen remains unidentified. The sequence derives from a human donor who was the organ donor for an intestinal transplant. This chain uses TRBV10-3 with TRBJ2-5; D remains unclear. Near its end, the DNA agrees better with TRBJ2-7, so the J call may be wrong. The specimen was unstimulated CD4+ T cells sorted from spleen or lymph node cells, collected before transplant. In DNA form, the CDR3 reads TGTGCCATCAGTGCAGTGCCCCTAGGCGAGCAGTACTTC. It yields the protein CAISAVPLGEQYF.